This passage covers 18 T cell receptor beta chains from one sample sequenced in a study of human T cells and chemical hapten exposure. TCRdb re-called the RACE reads with MiXCR, one entry per CDR3 protein. The sample has about 380,000 distinct CDR3 sequences, more than 5% seen once. This sample's time point: patch test 2, 6 weeks after DPC sensitization. This sample's treatment: therapeutic diphenylcyclopropenone sensitization with weekly scalp DPC. Specimen: whole blood, collected in connection with sensitization to the hapten diphenylcyclopropenone (DPC). The receptors originated from a woman between 18 and 30 years old with alopecia areata. Some clones in this sample may be carry-over from other donors' samples.

In its sample, this clonotype was seen many times. J is TRBJ1-2 and V is TRBV4-3; D gene unclear. CDR1 is LGHNA and CDR2 is YSLEER in the germline V gene. CDR3 length: 15 amino acids. The V end was cut by 0 bases, the J end by 5 bases, with 13 bases between. The CDR3 protein is CASSQDRGRRYGYTF. CDR3 nucleotide sequence: TGCGCCAGCAGCCAAGATCGGGGTCGGCGGTATGGCTACACCTTC.

Many counts were recorded for this clonotype. This chain's CDR3 is CASSEPWGDTEAFF. In nucleotides, the CDR3 is TGTGCCAGCTCGGAACCGTGGGGGGACACTGAAGCTTTCTTT. The chain has TRBV18 and TRBJ1-1; possible D gene TRBD1, 5 bases. Trimming removed 6 bases at V and 3 bases at J, with 14 bases between. This CDR3 spans 14 amino acids. Germline V gives CDR1 KGHSH, CDR2 LQKENI.

This clonotype appeared a few times. J is TRBJ2-1 and V is TRBV21-1; TRBD2, the table's D call, was not compared with the DNA. TRBV21-1 is a pseudogene. The CDR3 has 15 amino acids. The CDR3, as DNA: TGTGCCAGCAGCAGTAGCGGGGGGGACTACAATGAGCAGTTCTTC. This encodes CASSSSGGDYNEQFF.

This rearrangement joins TRBV29-1 to TRBJ2-5; D may correspond to TRBD1 or TRBD2 (6 bases each). V lost 4 bases and J 4 bases, leaving 13 bases between the germline ends. Per germline, CDR1 SQVTM and CDR2 ANQGSEA. The CDR3 loop spans 13 amino acids. This CDR3 is CSVGTGAGETQYF. CDR3 DNA sequence: TGCAGCGTTGGTACGGGGGCGGGAGAGACCCAGTACTTC.

The chain carries TRBV6-6 and TRBJ1-6, with a possible D match to TRBD1 (6 bases). The CDR3 is 16 amino acids. Trimming removed 5 bases from V and 3 bases from J, with 14 bases in between. The germline gives CDR1 MNHNY, CDR2 SVGAGI (reference sequence). This chain's CDR3 is CASSRGATHYNSPLHF. CDR3 nucleotide sequence: TGTGCCAGCAGTCGGGGGGCTACCCACTATAATTCACCCCTCCACTTT.

Notes on this clonotype: Germline is not matched at one junction end, which may reflect a read error. This chain links TRBV6-2 or TRBV6-3 with TRBJ2-7; D is undetermined. Germline V gene lookup returns CDR1 MNHEY and CDR2 SVGEGT. The CDR3 runs 12 residues. CDR3 nucleotides: TGTGCCAGCAGTTACTCAGTGAAACGTCTGAACTTC. Its protein is CASSYSVKRLNF.

In its sample, this clonotype was seen a few times. The chain couples TRBV20-1 to TRBJ1-1, with 9 bases matching TRBD1. Trimming at V came to 0 bases and at J to 1 base, leaving 3 bases not matched to a gene. The CDR3 is made up of 15 amino acids. The germline V gene has CDR1 DFQATT and CDR2 SNEGSKA (reference sequence). CDR3: CSARDWGQGNTEAFF. Here the CDR3 DNA reads TGCAGTGCTAGAGACTGGGGACAGGGGAACACTGAAGCTTTCTTT.

In its sample, this clonotype was seen a few times. The V and J genes are TRBV20-1 and TRBJ1-5, with 9 bases lining up with TRBD1. The CDR3 loop spans 13 amino acids. The V gene end was trimmed by 3 bases and the J gene end by 7 bases; junction bases not matched to a gene: 4. The germline V gene has CDR1 DFQATT and CDR2 SNEGSKA (reference sequence). The CDR3 DNA sequence: TGCAGTGCTAGGGGACAGGGTTCGCAGCCCCAGCATTTT. It is translated as CSARGQGSQPQHF.

The V and J genes are TRBV29-1 and TRBJ2-7; D gene unclear. The V and J ends lost 4 bases and 2 bases respectively, with 12 bases between them. CDR1 SQVTM and CDR2 ANQGSEA come from the germline V gene. The CDR3 sequence is 13 residues long. The CDR3 DNA sequence: TGCAGCGTTGTAGGTGGGATTACCTACGAGCAGTACTTC. It codes for CSVVGGITYEQYF.

Only a few counts were recorded for this clonotype. This chain uses TRBV25-1 with TRBJ2-2; D might be TRBD1 (6 bases). The V end was cut by 1 base, the J end by 5 bases, with 14 bases between. Germline V gives CDR1 MGHDK, CDR2 SYGVNS. The CDR3 is 16 amino acids. The CDR3 reads CASSESRRGNTGELFF. Written as DNA, the CDR3 is TGTGCCAGCAGTGAATCAAGAAGGGGGAATACCGGGGAGCTGTTTTTT.

The table lists this clonotype with many counts. In DNA, the CDR3 is TGTGCCAGCAGCACACAGGAGTCTGAAGCTTTCTTT. Translated, it gives CASSTQESEAFF. The gene calls are TRBV7-2 and TRBJ1-1, with D tentatively TRBD1 (5 bases). The CDR3 is made up of 12 amino acids. The V end lost 5 bases, the J end lost 6 bases, and 10 bases lay between the germline ends. Germline CDR1 is SGHTA and CDR2 is FQGNSA. Together with reference TRBV7-2 and TRBJ1-1, the CDR3 gives the full variable domain: GAGVSQSPSNKVTEKGKDVELRCDPISGHTALYWYRQSLGQGLEFLIYFQGNSAPDKSGLPSDRFSAERTGGSVSTLTIQRTQQEDSAVYLCASSTQESEAFFGQGTRLTVV.

The chain carries TRBV7-2 and TRBJ2-3; D uncertain. Trimming took off 1 base at V and 12 bases at J, with 8 bases between the two ends. This CDR3 spans 11 amino acids. Germline CDR1 reads SGHTA; CDR2 reads FQGNSA. The CDR3 DNA follows: TGTGCCAGCAGCTTAGAGAGCTTCCAGTATTTT. It encodes CASSLESFQYF.

The genes are TRBV5-1 and TRBJ2-5, with 8 nucleotides matching TRBD2. The CDR3 length is 13 residues. The germline V gene has CDR1 SGHRS and CDR2 YFSETQ. V shed 4 bases, J shed 4 bases, and the junction held 3 bases outside the gene matches. The CDR3 bases are TGCGCCAGCAGCACTAGCGGAGGAGAGACCCAGTACTTC. It codes for CASSTSGGETQYF.

This clonotype was observed a few times. The rearrangement joins TRBV12-3 or TRBV12-4 to TRBJ2-3, with D perhaps TRBD2 (6 bases). CDR3 length: 14 residues. Trimming cost V 6 bases and J 1 base, with 11 bases left between them. CDR3 nucleotides: TGTGCCAGCAGACCCCCGGGGGGCACAGATACGCAGTATTTT. Its protein product is CASRPPGGTDTQYF.

The rearrangement joins TRBV6-6 to TRBJ2-3, with D perhaps TRBD1 (6 bases). The CDR3 runs to 17 residues. Deletions cut 5 bases from V and 2 bases from J, with 20 bases between. The germline gives CDR1 MNHNY, CDR2 SVGAGI (reference sequence). The CDR3 reads CASSPNIGGHHTDTQYF. The CDR3 DNA follows: TGTGCCAGCAGTCCTAATATAGGGGGACACCACACAGATACGCAGTATTTT.

This clonotype was detected many times. V is TRBV25-1 and J is TRBJ2-6, with D possibly matching TRBD1 (6 bases). The V end was cut by 4 bases, the J end by 11 bases, with 15 bases between. Looked up from germline, CDR1 is MGHDK and CDR2 is SYGVNS. This CDR3 is built from 14 residues. CDR3 bases: TGTGCCAGCAGTGTCTTGACAGGCTCCTACGTCCTGACTTTC. The encoded protein is CASSVLTGSYVLTF.

The genes are TRBV12-3 or TRBV12-4 and TRBJ2-3; weak D call: TRBD2 (5 bases). V lost 6 bases and J lost 0, with 13 bases in between. This CDR3 has 15 amino acids. The CDR3 coding sequence is TGTGCCAGCAGGACACACGGGGATAGCACAGATACGCAGTATTTT. The encoded protein is CASRTHGDSTDTQYF.

This chain links TRBV7-3 with TRBJ1-2; D uncertain. The ends were cut back, 5 bases at V and 6 bases at J, with 13 bases in the middle. Germline-derived CDR1 and CDR2 are SGHTA and FQGTGA. The CDR3 length is 13 residues. The CDR3 DNA reads TGTGCCAGCAGCCCCTCCAGGCCCCATGGCTACACCTTC. This translates into CASSPSRPHGYTF.